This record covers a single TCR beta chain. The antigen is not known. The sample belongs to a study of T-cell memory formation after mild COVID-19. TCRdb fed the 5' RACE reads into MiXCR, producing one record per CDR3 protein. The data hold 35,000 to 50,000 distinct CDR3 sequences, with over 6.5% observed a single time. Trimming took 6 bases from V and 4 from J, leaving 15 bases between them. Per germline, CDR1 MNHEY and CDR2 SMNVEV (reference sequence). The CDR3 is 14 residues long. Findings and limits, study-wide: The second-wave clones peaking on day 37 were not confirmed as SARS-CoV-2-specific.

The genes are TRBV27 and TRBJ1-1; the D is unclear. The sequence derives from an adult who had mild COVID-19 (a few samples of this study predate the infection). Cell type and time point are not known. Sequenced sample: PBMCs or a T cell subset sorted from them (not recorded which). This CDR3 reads CASRFLLPGTEAFF. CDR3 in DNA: TGTGCCAGCAGATTCCTACTTCCGGGCACTGAAGCTTTCTTT.